This TCR beta chain was found in a study of shared clonotypes between healthy human individuals. Study-wide findings and caveats: Naive subsets generally had larger estimated richness than memory subsets.

As for this clone: Its matching antigen is unknown.

This table comes from immunoSEQ multiplex PCR, and its TCRdb copy is limited to in-frame clones, with some not included. The sample shows around 88,000 clones, 60% to 75% of them seen only once. Trimming took off 1 base at V and 6 bases at J, with 6 bases between the two ends. The CDR3 totals 13 residues. The germline V gene has CDR1 MDHEN and CDR2 SYDVKM. This TCR came from a man in his thirties or forties in good health. V gene TRBV28 combines with J gene TRBJ1-4, with no clear D. Sequencing was carried out using memory CD8+ T cells sorted from blood. The subset: CD45RO+ cells pooled with CCR7-negative TemRA cells. As DNA, the CDR3 is TGTGCCAGCAGTTTATTAACGGATGAAAAACTGTTTTTT. Translation: CASSLLTDEKLFF. Full variable domain (remainder filled in from reference TRBV28 and TRBJ1-4): DVKVTQSSRYLVKRTGEKVFLECVQDMDHENMFWYRQDPGLGLRLIYFSYDVKMKEKGDIPEGYSVSREKKERFSLILESASTNQTSMYLCASSLLTDEKLFFGSGTQLSVL.